This T cell receptor beta chain comes out of a study of T cell responses to AZD1222 COVID-19 vaccine. The table lists this clone with a count of one. Its target is unknown. Germline loops: CDR1 SGHRS, CDR2 YFSETQ. The CDR3 totals 13 residues. V lost 2 bases, J lost 7 bases, and 12 bases lay in between. TCRdb keeps only in-frame clones here, not all; method: immunoSEQ multiplex PCR. Of 98,000 or so clones in the sample, about 82% were seen once. Whole-study findings and limits: At study baseline, merely five or six AZD1222 recipients were seropositive.

Material: peripheral blood, obtained on day 0 of AZD1222 vaccination. The TCR sequence derives from an adult in good health. V usage is TRBV5-1 and J usage is TRBJ1-2; no firm D call. CDR3 coding DNA: TGCGCCAGCAGCTTTACAGAAAAAAGTGGCTACACCTTC. Its protein is CASSFTEKSGYTF.